This passage covers 19 T cell receptor beta chains from one sample sequenced in a study of blood T cells in healthy people across ages. The second PCR ran about 6 to 12 cycles with a sample-barcoded 5' primer and J-beta primers. Using its own MiXCR run on the 5' RACE reads, TCRdb lists one record per CDR3 protein. The table lists 1.5 million to 2 million distinct CDR3 sequences, about two fifths of them singletons. Material: blood. Receptors were obtained from a human donor in good health.

This clonotype was counted only a few times. The chain joins TRBV12-3 or TRBV12-4 to TRBJ1-5; 8 bases map to TRBD1. After removal of 5 bases from V and 8 bases from J, the junction contained 8 bases not matched to a gene. The CDR3 spans 14 residues. The CDR3 DNA reads TGTGCCAGCAGTACGCCACAGGGGGGGGAGCCCCAGCATTTT. Translating gives CASSTPQGGEPQHF.

The rearrangement uses TRBV7-9 and TRBJ1-1; D unresolved. The CDR3 runs to 15 residues. CDR1 and CDR2 from the germline V gene are SEHNR and FQNEAQ (reference sequence). V was cut by 3 bases and J by 4 bases, with 15 bases left in between. The CDR3 is CASSFSPPEATEAFF. CDR3 coding DNA: TGTGCCAGCAGCTTTTCCCCCCCAGAGGCCACTGAAGCTTTCTTT.

This chain joins TRBV25-1 and TRBJ1-4, with 7 bases fitting TRBD1. Germline CDR1 reads MGHDK; CDR2 reads SYGVNS. V lost 1 base, J lost 6 bases, and 8 bases stayed unmatched. The CDR3 totals 16 residues. For the CDR3, the DNA is TGTGCCAGCAGTGAATTGGGAAAGGGGGCTTATGAAAAACTGTTTTTT. This sequence encodes CASSELGKGAYEKLFF. The whole variable domain, remainder taken from reference TRBV25-1 and TRBJ1-4, is EADIYQTPRYLVIGTGKKITLECSQTMGHDKMYWYQQDPGMELHLIHYSYGVNSTEKGDLSSESTVSRIRTEHFPLTLESARPSHTSQYLCASSELGKGAYEKLFFGSGTQLSVL.

This clonotype appeared a few times. This chain links TRBV20-1 with TRBJ2-7, with no clear D. Germline V gives CDR1 DFQATT, CDR2 SNEGSKA (reference sequence). The CDR3 is 11 amino acids. V lost 6 bases, J lost 3 bases, and 9 bases lay in between. The CDR3: CSAAGNYEQYF. CDR3 nucleotide sequence: TGCAGTGCAGCCGGTAACTACGAGCAGTACTTC.

Concerning this clonotype: Relative to the germline gene, one junction end is altered; a read error may explain this. The rearrangement joins TRBV13 to TRBJ2-1, with D unclear. The CDR3 runs 13 residues. The germline gives CDR1 PRHDT, CDR2 FYEKMQ (reference sequence). The CDR3 DNA reads TGTGCCAGCAACTTAGTCGGCCGGAATGAGCAGTTCTTC. It yields the protein CASNLVGRNEQFF.

This chain joins TRBV7-8 and TRBJ2-7; maybe TRBD2 (5 bases). Per the germline V gene, CDR1 is SGHVS and CDR2 is FQNEAQ. This CDR3 region has 14 residues. Trimming cost V 7 bases and J 2 bases, with 15 bases left between them. CDR3 loop: CASTMRATTYEQYF. The CDR3 bases are TGTGCCAGCACCATGAGGGCCACCACCTACGAGCAGTACTTC.

The chain couples TRBV11-2 to TRBJ2-2; either TRBD1 or TRBD2 may fit D (6 bases each). The CDR3 runs 15 residues. Germline V lookup: CDR1 SGHAT, CDR2 FQNNGV. V was cut by 5 bases and J by 3 bases, with 13 bases left in between. DNA of the CDR3: TGTGCCAGCAGCCTAGGGGGGCTCGACACCGGGGAGCTGTTTTTT. It is translated as CASSLGGLDTGELFF.

The chain carries TRBV10-3 and TRBJ1-2, with a weak D call TRBD1 (5 bases). The CDR3 loop spans 15 amino acids. V lost 3 bases to trimming and J lost 2 bases, with 13 bases between them. From germline, CDR1 is ENHRY and CDR2 SYGVKD. The CDR3, as DNA: TGTGCCATCAGTGACCCGGGACGGGAGAACTATGGCTACACCTTC. This codes for CAISDPGRENYGYTF.

Of note for this clonotype: Germline is not matched at one junction end, which may reflect a read error. The rearrangement links TRBV2 to TRBJ1-5; a weak D match, TRBD1 (5 bases). Germline V gene data show CDR1 as SNHLY and CDR2 as FYNNEI. This CDR3 contains 14 residues. CDR3 loop: CASNGQGTNRPQHF. CDR3 DNA sequence: TGTGCCAGCAACGGGCAGGGAACGAATCGGCCCCAGCATTTT. The full variable domain, rest sourced from reference TRBV2 and TRBJ1-5, is EPEVTQTPSHQVTQMGQEVILRCVPISNHLYFYWYRQILGQKVEFLVSFYNNEISEKSEIFDDQFSVERPDGSNFTLKIRSTKLEDSAMYFCASNGQGTNRPQHFGDGTRLSIL.

The chain uses TRBV10-3 and TRBJ2-7; tentatively, D is TRBD2 (5 bases). The better agreement between TRBJ2-5 and the DNA end casts doubt on the J call. From germline, CDR1 is ENHRY and CDR2 SYGVKD. The CDR3 runs 13 residues. The CDR3 sequence: CAIKGGPEETQYF. As DNA, the CDR3 is TGTGCCATCAAAGGCGGGCCTGAAGAGACCCAGTACTTC.

This clonotype was picked up a small number of times. The chain is built from TRBV15 and TRBJ2-4; D might be TRBD1 (5 bases). Judging by the DNA end, TRBJ2-7 fits better; the J call may be wrong. CDR1 and CDR2 (germline): LNHNV, YYDKDF (reference sequence). The CDR3 is 16 amino acids. This CDR3 is CATSRVMTAGVYEQYF. CDR3 nucleotides: TGTGCCACCAGCAGAGTGATGACAGCAGGAGTCTACGAGCAGTACTTC.

This clonotype appeared once. This chain connects TRBV6-5 to TRBJ1-2, with D uncertain. The germline gives CDR1 MNHEY, CDR2 SVGAGI. This CDR3 spans 13 amino acids. The V gene lost 7 bases and the J gene lost 1 base, with 10 bases spanning the gap. The CDR3: CASKGPLNYGYTF. The CDR3 DNA reads as TGTGCCAGCAAAGGGCCACTTAACTATGGCTACACCTTC.

This clonotype was observed a handful of times. The chain has TRBV3-1 and TRBJ2-6; no definite D call. The germline V gene has CDR1 LGHDT and CDR2 YNNKEL (reference sequence). V lost 4 bases to trimming and J lost 2 bases, with 9 bases between them. This CDR3 is built from 15 residues. The CDR3 DNA reads as TGTGCCAGCAGCCCCCTCCGGACTGGGGCCAACGTCCTGACTTTC. Encoded protein: CASSPLRTGANVLTF.

This chain uses TRBV5-6 with TRBJ2-2; weak D call: TRBD2 (5 bases). Trimming removed 2 bases at V and 6 bases at J, with 8 bases between. Germline lookup yields CDR1 SGHDT and CDR2 YYEEEE. This CDR3 is built from 13 residues. CDR3 DNA sequence: TGTGCCAGCAGCTTCGGGGTCCCCGGGGAGCTGTTTTTT. Translation gives CASSFGVPGELFF. The variable domain in full, completed from reference TRBV5-6 and TRBJ2-2, reads DAGVTQSPTHLIKTRGQQVTLRCSPKSGHDTVSWYQQALGQGPQFIFQYYEEEERQRGNFPDRFSGHQFPNYSSELNVNALLLGDSALYLCASSFGVPGELFFGEGSRLTVL.

This chain links TRBV4-2 with TRBJ1-5; weak D call: TRBD1 (5 bases). Germline lookup yields CDR1 LGHNA and CDR2 YNFKEQ. The CDR3 loop spans 15 amino acids. With 4 bases removed from V and 5 bases from J, the gap between germline ends came to 15 bases. DNA of the CDR3: TGTGCCAGCAGCCTCGGGACGGGGAGCGATCAGCCCCAGCATTTT. This gives the protein CASSLGTGSDQPQHF.

This clonotype was seen a few times. One junction end disagrees with the germline gene, perhaps due to a read error. The chain uses TRBV4-3 and TRBJ1-2; the D gene is possibly TRBD1 (5 bases). Germline V gene sequence: CDR1 LGHNA, CDR2 YSLEER. The CDR3 is made up of 18 amino acids. CDR3 sequence reads: CASSQDLEGGEFVYDYTF. DNA for the CDR3: TGCGCCAGCAGCCAAGATCTCGAGGGAGGGGAATTCGTCTATGACTACACCTTC.

This clonotype showed up many times. This rearrangement joins TRBV12-3 or TRBV12-4 to TRBJ2-7, with D hard to call. Trimming pared 5 bases from V and 6 bases from J, leaving 14 bases between. The CDR3 runs 13 residues. The DNA for the CDR3 is TGTGCCAGCAGTCTCCGTGTGTCGGGCGAGCAGTACTTC. Protein sequence: CASSLRVSGEQYF.

This clonotype was seen more than once but under ten times. CDR3 coding DNA: TGTGCCAGCAGAATCTACCGGGAAGGGAGGGACGAGCAGTACTTC. Protein: CASRIYREGRDEQYF. The genes are TRBV12-3 or TRBV12-4 and TRBJ2-7, with 7 bases fitting TRBD2. The V and J ends lost 6 bases and 5 bases, in that order; junction bases with no gene match: 13. The CDR3 contains 15 residues.

This clonotype was detected a few times. The chain links TRBV4-3 to TRBJ1-2; D unclear. Germline assignment: CDR1 LGHNA and CDR2 YSLEER. V was shortened by 0 bases and J by 8 bases, with 13 bases between the two germline ends. The CDR3 is 14 amino acids. As DNA, the CDR3 is TGCGCCAGCAGCCAAGATATGGGTCTTCGGGGCTACACCTTC. This encodes CASSQDMGLRGYTF.